This TCR beta chain was identified in a study of blood T cell repertoires in COVID-19. The germline gives CDR1 LGHNA, CDR2 YSLEER. V shed 3 bases and J 4 bases; nucleotides not matched to a gene: 10. CDR3 size: 17 residues. Up to 2 weeks before entering the study, exposed participants had met a COVID-19 case. Only in-frame clones appear in the TCRdb table, and some are missing; sequencing was by immunoSEQ multiplex PCR. The sample records some 340,000 clones, 90% being singletons. Sequenced sample: PBMCs or T cells enriched from blood (not recorded which). The chain employs TRBV4-3 and TRBJ2-1; 9 nucleotides line up with TRBD1. The receptor was isolated from a woman under 40 who had been exposed to COVID-19. The CDR3 DNA reads as TGCGCCAGCAGCCAGTCCGGGACAGGGATGAGTTACAATGAGCAGTTCTTC. Protein product: CASSQSGTGMSYNEQFF.